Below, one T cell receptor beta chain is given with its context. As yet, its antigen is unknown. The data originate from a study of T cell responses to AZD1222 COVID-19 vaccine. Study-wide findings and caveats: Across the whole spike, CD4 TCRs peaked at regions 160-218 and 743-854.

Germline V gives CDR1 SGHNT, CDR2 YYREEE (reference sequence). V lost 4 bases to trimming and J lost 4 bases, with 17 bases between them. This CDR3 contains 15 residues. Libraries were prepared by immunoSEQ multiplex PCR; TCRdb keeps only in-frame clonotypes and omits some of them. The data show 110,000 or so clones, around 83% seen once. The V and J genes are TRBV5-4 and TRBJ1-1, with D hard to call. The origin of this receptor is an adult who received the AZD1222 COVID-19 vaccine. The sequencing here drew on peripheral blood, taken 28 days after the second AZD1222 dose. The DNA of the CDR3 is TGTGCCAGCAGCCCCTCCCCTACGAGGAGCACTGAAGCTTTCTTT. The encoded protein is CASSPSPTRSTEAFF.